This TCR beta chain emerged from a study of cytomegalovirus exposure and HLA in healthy donors. Study at large: Sequencing of about 200 million T cells in an earlier analysis found around 120 million unique TCR beta sequences.

Whole-study results and caveats: Productive status was seen about 87% or about 30% of the time for most TCR beta V segments in an earlier analysis. Available immune exposure information was restricted to CMV serostatus only. With later analysis, a missense DCLRE1C variant became linked to TCR beta V- and J-gene trimming.

Use of 60 Vbeta and 13 Jbeta primers characterized the PCR. This table comes from immunoSEQ multiplex PCR, and its TCRdb copy is limited to in-frame clones, with some not included. The sample shows roughly 200,000 clones, around 80% of them seen only once. CDR1 and CDR2 from the germline V gene are SGHDN and FVKESK. Trimming took off 3 bases at V and 4 bases at J, with 19 bases between the two ends. The CDR3 runs to 16 residues. With regard to this clone: Its antigen is unidentified.

This sequence was found in a man younger than 45 in good health and CMV-seronegative. This chain connects TRBV14 to TRBJ2-7; TRBD1 might be the D (6 bases). Input material: PBMCs. The CDR3 reads CASSHTGYRGEYEQYF. The CDR3 coding sequence is TGTGCCAGCAGCCACACAGGGTACCGAGGGGAGTACGAGCAGTACTTC. Based on the CDR3 plus reference TRBV14 and TRBJ2-7, the full variable domain is EAGVTQFPSHSVIEKGQTVTLRCDPISGHDNLYWYRRVMGKEIKFLLHFVKESKQDESGMPNNRFLAERTGGTYSTLKVQPAELEDSGVYFCASSHTGYRGEYEQYFGPGTRLTVT.